Below, 30 T cell receptor beta chains from the same sample are listed, as sequenced in a study of control samples from healthy donors and cancer patients. The table came from immunoSEQ multiplex PCR; TCRdb's copy has only in-frame clones and leaves some out. This sample has around 150,000 clones, with approximately 94% found just once. Sequencing was carried out using blood. These receptors all come from a middle-aged woman in good health.

The chain joins TRBV12-3 or TRBV12-4 to TRBJ1-1; possible D gene TRBD1, 5 bases. The V and J ends lost 6 bases and 4 bases respectively, with 9 bases between them. The CDR3 is made up of 12 amino acids. CDR3 in amino acids: CASSRDSTEAFF. CDR3 in DNA: TGTGCCAGCAGCCGAGACAGCACTGAAGCTTTCTTT.

The gene calls are TRBV19 and TRBJ2-1; D is tentatively TRBD1 or TRBD2 (5 bases each). This CDR3 has 14 residues. The ends were cut back, 9 bases at V and 8 bases at J, with 20 bases in the middle. Germline V CDR1 and CDR2: LNHDA, SQIVND (reference sequence). CDR3 in amino acids: CASNLWGRDHEQFF. CDR3 bases: TGTGCCAGCAACCTATGGGGCAGGGACCATGAGCAGTTCTTC.

The V gene is TRBV6-5, the J gene TRBJ2-7, with D possibly TRBD1 on 6 matching bases. The CDR3 has 15 amino acids. Germline values: CDR1 MNHEY, CDR2 SVGAGI. V was pared by 6 bases and J by 2 bases, with 17 bases between. CDR3 amino acids: CASRPYGQQAYEQYF. The CDR3 nucleotides are TGTGCCAGCAGACCCTACGGACAGCAAGCCTACGAGCAGTACTTC.

The chain is built from TRBV13 and TRBJ2-7; TRBD2 matches at 9 bases. Germline V gives CDR1 PRHDT, CDR2 FYEKMQ (reference sequence). Trimming removed 0 bases from V and 0 bases from J; junction bases left unmatched: 3. CDR3 length: 16 amino acids. CDR3 bases: TGTGCCAGCAGCTTAGGAGCGGGAGGTTACTCCTACGAGCAGTACTTC. Translated: CASSLGAGGYSYEQYF.

This clone was counted a few times. The chain uses TRBV6-5 and TRBJ2-7; weak D call: TRBD2 (6 bases). CDR3 size: 14 residues. V was pared by 8 bases and J by 1 base, with 15 bases between. Germline CDR1 MNHEY, CDR2 SVGAGI. This CDR3 reads CASGLLASSYEQYF. CDR3 sequence (DNA): TGTGCCAGCGGACTCCTAGCGAGTTCCTACGAGCAGTACTTC.

DNA for the CDR3: TGCGCCAGCAGCCAAGAATACGGAGGGCAGGCGTTCCCCACCTTC. It specifies CASSQEYGGQAFPTF. V usage is TRBV4-1 and J usage is TRBJ1-2, with D hard to call. The CDR3 totals 15 residues. The V and J ends lost 0 bases and 13 bases respectively, with 21 bases between them. Germline V gene sequence: CDR1 MGHRA, CDR2 YSYEKL.

This sequence joins TRBV7-2 and TRBJ1-1, with D hard to call. Germline-derived CDR1 and CDR2 are SGHTA and FQGNSA. Trimming left V 5 bases short and J 1 base short, with 20 bases between. The CDR3 contains 17 residues. The CDR3 DNA reads TGTGCCAGCAGCCTCCCCCCCCGTGGCAGCCAGAACACTGAAGCTTTCTTT. Its translation is CASSLPPRGSQNTEAFF.

V usage is TRBV5-5 and J usage is TRBJ1-1, with D maybe TRBD1 (5 bases). Trimming removed 4 bases from V and 5 bases from J, with 18 bases in between. This CDR3 is 15 amino acids long. The germline V gene encodes CDR1 SGHKS and CDR2 YYEKEE (reference sequence). The CDR3 sequence is CASSGANEGRTEAFF. CDR3 nucleotides: TGTGCCAGCAGCGGGGCAAATGAAGGGAGGACTGAAGCTTTCTTT.

The chain links TRBV29-1 to TRBJ1-5; tentatively, D is TRBD1 (5 bases). The V gene lost 4 bases and the J gene lost 1 base, with 14 bases spanning the gap. The CDR3 covers 15 residues. The germline V gene encodes CDR1 SQVTM and CDR2 ANQGSEA. DNA of the CDR3: TGCAGCGTTGGGATAGGGGCGGGGAGCAATCAGCCCCAGCATTTT. Its translation: CSVGIGAGSNQPQHF.

The chain links TRBV2 to TRBJ1-2; the D gene is possibly TRBD1 (5 bases). This CDR3 comprises 17 residues. CDR1 is SNHLY, CDR2 FYNNEI, per germline. V gave up 1 base and J gave up 4 bases, with 19 bases separating them. This chain's CDR3 is CASSEVQVPFGPYGYTF. In nucleotides, the CDR3 is TGTGCCAGCAGTGAAGTACAGGTCCCCTTCGGTCCCTATGGCTACACCTTC.

The CDR3, as DNA: TGCGCCAGCAGCCAAGTGAGGCTAGCGGAAACCGGGAGCTCCTACAATGAGCAGTTCTTC. Translating gives CASSQVRLAETGSSYNEQFF. V and J are TRBV4-3 and TRBJ2-1; 7 bases agree with TRBD2. J was trimmed by 0 bases and V by 1 base; bases with no gene match: 15. The CDR3 consists of 20 residues. Per the germline V gene, CDR1 is LGHNA and CDR2 is YSLEER.

CDR3 nucleotides: TGCAGCGCGCGTACAGGGTTGCAAGAGACCCAGTACTTC. Translating it yields CSARTGLQETQYF. The V call is TRBV29-1, the J call TRBJ2-5; D is possibly TRBD1 (6 bases). CDR1 is SQVTM and CDR2 is ANQGSEA in the germline V gene. V gave up 7 bases and J gave up 2 bases, with 14 bases separating them. This CDR3 has 13 residues.

This clone was picked up one time. The DNA of the CDR3 is TGTGCCAGCAGCTTAGCAGGGGCCGGGGAGCTGTTTTTT. Its translation: CASSLAGAGELFF. V usage is TRBV7-7 and J usage is TRBJ2-2; maybe TRBD1 (5 bases). Germline CDR1 SSHAT, CDR2 FNYEAQ (reference sequence). The CDR3 loop spans 13 amino acids. Trimming took 0 bases from V and 6 from J, leaving 5 bases between them.

The sample holds one count of this clone. This chain uses TRBV11-2 with TRBJ2-2, with D uncertain. The CDR3 spans 11 residues. CDR1 and CDR2 (germline): SGHAT, FQNNGV. V was cut by 5 bases and J by 8 bases, with 6 bases left in between. The CDR3 region is CASSLQGELFF. DNA for the CDR3: TGTGCCAGCAGCCTCCAGGGGGAGCTGTTTTTT. The entire variable domain, with the rest obtained from reference TRBV11-2 and TRBJ2-2, is as follows: EAGVAQSPRYKIIEKRQSVAFWCNPISGHATLYWYQQILGQGPKLLIQFQNNGVVDDSQLPKDRFSAERLKGVDSTLKIQPAKLEDSAVYLCASSLQGELFFGEGSRLTVL.

The chain employs TRBV7-2 and TRBJ1-1; D perhaps matches TRBD1 (6 bases). V lost 6 bases and J lost 4, with 21 bases in between. The V gene's germline CDR1 is SGHTA and CDR2 FQGNSA. The CDR3 spans 16 residues. CDR3 sequence: CASRDVGRQEGTEAFF. The CDR3 nucleotides are TGTGCCAGCAGGGACGTGGGGAGACAGGAGGGCACTGAAGCTTTCTTT. Full variable domain (outside the CDR3, taken from reference TRBV7-2 and TRBJ1-1): GAGVSQSPSNKVTEKGKDVELRCDPISGHTALYWYRQSLGQGLEFLIYFQGNSAPDKSGLPSDRFSAERTGGSVSTLTIQRTQQEDSAVYLCASRDVGRQEGTEAFFGQGTRLTVV.

V gene TRBV4-1 combines with J gene TRBJ2-3; D gene uncertain. This CDR3 is built from 12 residues. Trimming left V 0 bases short and J 5 bases short, with 3 bases between. Per the germline V gene, CDR1 is MGHRA and CDR2 is YSYEKL. The chain's CDR3 is CASSQDLDTQYF. As DNA, the CDR3 is TGCGCCAGCAGCCAAGACCTAGATACGCAGTATTTT.

In nucleotides, the CDR3 is TGCGCCAGCAGCAGAGGGGACAGGGCTAATAACTATGGCTACACCTTC. It encodes CASSRGDRANNYGYTF. The chain employs TRBV5-1 and TRBJ1-2; 9 bases match TRBD1. Germline V lookup: CDR1 SGHRS, CDR2 YFSETQ. V gave up 4 bases and J gave up 1 base; unmatched junction bases: 8. CDR3 length equals 16 residues.

CDR3 DNA: TGCGCCAGCAGCCAAGATACGGGACTAGCGGGATCTAGTGAGCAGTTCTTC. Its protein is CASSQDTGLAGSSEQFF. The chain couples TRBV4-1 to TRBJ2-1; TRBD2 matches 13 bases. CDR3 length: 17 amino acids. Germline trimming cut 0 bases from V and 9 bases from J; bases unmatched to any gene: 8. CDR1 and CDR2 (germline): MGHRA, YSYEKL.

The CDR3 sequence is CASSLGSVNTEAFF. Written as DNA, the CDR3 is TGCGCCAGCAGCTTGGGCAGCGTGAACACTGAAGCTTTCTTT. The chain couples TRBV5-1 to TRBJ1-1; no clear D gene. This CDR3 has 14 amino acids. Germline CDR1 and CDR2: SGHRS and YFSETQ. Trimming pared 0 bases from V and 0 bases from J, leaving 6 bases between.

The chain links TRBV19 to TRBJ2-1; 9 bases map to TRBD2. Germline V lookup: CDR1 LNHDA, CDR2 SQIVND (reference sequence). This CDR3 has 15 amino acids. The J segment lost 7 bases and the V segment lost 3 bases, leaving 7 bases of the junction unmatched. The CDR3 loop reads CASSIYAGGENEQFF. The CDR3 nucleotides are TGTGCCAGTAGTATCTACGCGGGAGGGGAAAATGAGCAGTTCTTC. The full variable domain, with the rest looked up from reference TRBV19 and TRBJ2-1, is DGGITQSPKYLFRKEGQNVTLSCEQNLNHDAMYWYRQDPGQGLRLIYYSQIVNDFQKGDIAEGYSVSREKKESFPLTVTSAQKNPTAFYLCASSIYAGGENEQFFGPGTRLTVL.

The rearrangement uses TRBV7-9 and TRBJ2-1; D not certain. With 5 bases removed from V and 6 bases from J, the gap between germline ends came to 11 bases. This CDR3 is 13 amino acids long. CDR1 SEHNR and CDR2 FQNEAQ come from the germline V gene (reference sequence). This CDR3 reads CASSVGRANEQFF. DNA of the CDR3: TGTGCCAGCAGCGTGGGCCGGGCCAATGAGCAGTTCTTC.

V and J are TRBV7-2 and TRBJ1-5; no clear D gene. The length of the CDR3 is 13 residues. Germline V gives CDR1 SGHTA, CDR2 FQGNSA. The germline V and J ends were trimmed by 0 bases and 5 bases, with 5 bases remaining between them. This chain's CDR3 is CASSLASDQPQHF. Written as DNA, the CDR3 is TGTGCCAGCAGCTTAGCAAGCGATCAGCCCCAGCATTTT.

The chain is built from TRBV5-8 and TRBJ2-3, with TRBD2 matching over 11 bases. Germline CDR1 SGHTS, CDR2 YDEGEE. The V gene end was trimmed by 4 bases and the J gene end by 3 bases; junction bases not matched to a gene: 7. The CDR3 sequence is 16 residues long. This CDR3 is CASSIQTSGDTDTQYF. The CDR3 DNA sequence: TGTGCCAGCAGCATACAGACTAGCGGGGATACAGATACGCAGTATTTT.

The chain carries TRBV7-9 and TRBJ1-4; a weak D match, TRBD1 (5 bases). Germline CDR1 reads SEHNR; CDR2 reads FQNEAQ (reference sequence). Trimming cost V 3 bases and J 5 bases, with 13 bases left between them. The CDR3 spans 15 residues. In nucleotides, the CDR3 is TGTGCCAGCAGCTTGTTGGGACGCTCGAATGAAAAACTGTTTTTT. It codes for CASSLLGRSNEKLFF. Drawing the rest from reference TRBV7-9 and TRBJ1-4, the complete variable domain is DTGVSQNPRHKITKRGQNVTFRCDPISEHNRLYWYRQTLGQGPEFLTYFQNEAQLEKSRLLSDRFSAERPKGSFSTLEIQRTEQGDSAMYLCASSLLGRSNEKLFFGSGTQLSVL.

This chain joins TRBV30 and TRBJ1-1; tentative D call: TRBD1 (6 bases). The CDR3 spans 16 residues. V was cut by 7 bases and J by 5 bases, with 26 bases left in between. CDR1 is GTSNPN, CDR2 SVGIG, per germline (reference sequence). For the CDR3, the DNA is TGTGCCTCCTCCCCCCCCCTTAGGGGGATAGATACTGAAGCTTTCTTT. Its translation is CASSPPLRGIDTEAFF.

V usage is TRBV5-5 and J usage is TRBJ2-1; weak D call: TRBD1 (6 bases). V lost 1 base and J 7 bases, leaving 15 bases between the germline ends. The CDR3 is made up of 15 amino acids. CDR1 and CDR2 (germline): SGHKS, YYEKEE (reference sequence). The CDR3 nucleotides read TGTGCCAGCAGCTTGTCGGCAGGGGTGGGGAATGAGCAGTTCTTC. Translation gives CASSLSAGVGNEQFF.

J is TRBJ2-5 and V is TRBV5-4; D may be TRBD1 (6 bases). The germline V gene has CDR1 SGHNT and CDR2 YYREEE (reference sequence). V dropped 4 bases and J dropped 4 bases, with 14 bases sitting between them. CDR3 size: 14 residues. The CDR3 bases are TGTGCCAGCAGCCCGGGACACCAGAGAGAGACCCAGTACTTC. Amino acids: CASSPGHQRETQYF.

The rearrangement uses TRBV18 and TRBJ1-3, with a weak D call TRBD1 (5 bases). The CDR3 has 17 amino acids. V shed 2 bases and J shed 4 bases, with 18 bases lying between them. Looked up from germline, CDR1 is KGHSH and CDR2 is LQKENI. In nucleotides, the CDR3 is TGTGCCAGCTCACCATCCGGGACGGAGGTAGTCGGAAACACCATATATTTT. Encoded protein: CASSPSGTEVVGNTIYF.

J is TRBJ2-3 and V is TRBV9, with D unresolved. CDR1 SGDLS and CDR2 YYNGEE come from the germline V gene. Between the trimmed V and J ends, which lost 0 bases and 12 bases, there was a span of 20 bases. The CDR3 length is 15 residues. The CDR3 DNA reads as TGTGCCAGCAGCGTAGCTACCAGCCCGGCCGAGCCTCAGTATTTT. Translated: CASSVATSPAEPQYF.

This sequence joins TRBV20-1 and TRBJ1-1; D is unclear. The ends were cut back, 4 bases at V and 1 base at J, with 4 bases in the middle. The CDR3 has 11 amino acids. Germline V gene data show CDR1 as DFQATT and CDR2 as SNEGSKA (reference sequence). This CDR3 reads CSANGNTEAFF. CDR3 nucleotides: TGCAGTGCTAATGGGAACACTGAAGCTTTCTTT.